Each of the 32 T cell receptor beta chains below was sequenced from the same sample in a study of breast tumors, draining lymph nodes, adjacent tissues (dated by TCRdb to about 2016). The lymph node samples were taken from the axillary draining lymph nodes of breast cancer patients. Library prep was done by multiplex PCR. Sequencer: Illumina HiSeq 2000. TCRdb redid the processing of the public reads, applying fastp at Q25 and MiXCR, and retained in-frame beta chains. Entries are consolidated by CDR3 protein sequence, retaining the most common genes and DNA. The sample has 130,000 or so distinct CDR3 sequences on record, about 20% of them singletons. The ten largest make up 2.6% of the sample. The sample consisted of axillary lymph node tissue. The receptors here all came from a female donor with breast cancer. Some clones in this sample may be carry-over from other donors' samples.

Of note for this clonotype: This may come from a read error, since a much larger clone is one base off. The genes are TRBV5-6 and TRBJ1-3; unclear D gene. The CDR3 runs 14 residues. From germline, CDR1 is SGHDT and CDR2 YYEEEE. V was cut by 7 bases and J by 4 bases, with 15 bases left in between. The CDR3 coding sequence is TGTGCCAGCGGCCCGGAAGGTGGGGGAAACACCATATATTTT. It is translated as CASGPEGGGNTIYF. Looking up the rest from reference TRBV5-6 and TRBJ1-3 gives the full variable domain: DAGVTQSPTHLIKTRGQQVTLRCSPKSGHDTVSWYQQALGQGPQFIFQYYEEEERQRGNFPDRFSGHQFPNYSSELNVNALLLGDSALYLCASGPEGGGNTIYFGEGSWLTVV.

The gene calls are TRBV9 and TRBJ2-1; 8 bases are shared with TRBD1. Germline CDR1 reads SGDLS; CDR2 reads YYNGEE. The CDR3 sequence is 15 residues long. V shed 2 bases and J 8 bases; nucleotides not matched to a gene: 9. CDR3: CASSVGQGSFYEQFF. CDR3 DNA: TGTGCCAGCAGCGTCGGACAGGGCTCCTTCTATGAGCAGTTCTTC.

The CDR3 protein is CASSPGFGGDQPQHF. Written as DNA, the CDR3 is TGTGCCAGCAGCCCCGGTTTCGGGGGTGATCAGCCCCAGCATTTT. This sequence joins TRBV5-5 and TRBJ1-5, with a possible D match to TRBD1 (5 bases). The germline V gene has CDR1 SGHKS and CDR2 YYEKEE (reference sequence). CDR3 length equals 15 residues. Between the trimmed V and J ends, which lost 4 bases and 5 bases, there was a span of 16 bases.

This clonotype was recorded many times. The V call is TRBV10-3, the J call TRBJ2-5; D may be TRBD2 (6 bases). Trimming pared 2 bases from V and 1 base from J, leaving 11 bases between. Germline assignment: CDR1 ENHRY and CDR2 SYGVKD. This CDR3 is built from 15 residues. CDR3 in amino acids: CAISEPGGGQETQYF. Here the CDR3 DNA reads TGTGCCATCAGTGAGCCTGGGGGAGGCCAAGAGACCCAGTACTTC.

The CDR3 protein is CASSIGAVRDQPQHF. In nucleotides, the CDR3 is TGTGCCAGTAGTATAGGGGCAGTTAGGGACCAGCCCCAGCATTTT. This chain joins TRBV19 and TRBJ1-5; D is perhaps TRBD1 (5 bases). CDR1 and CDR2 (germline): LNHDA, SQIVND (reference sequence). The CDR3 contains 15 residues. V lost 1 base to trimming and J lost 7 bases, with 14 bases between them.

The chain is built from TRBV28 and TRBJ2-7; tentative D call: TRBD1 (5 bases). Germline-derived CDR1 and CDR2 are MDHEN and SYDVKM. V lost 5 bases and J 4 bases, leaving 9 bases between the germline ends. The CDR3 has 12 residues. The CDR3 DNA is TGTGCCAGCAGTAAAAGACAGTACGAGCAGTACTTC. It yields the protein CASSKRQYEQYF.

This clonotype showed up many times. The V call is TRBV7-9, the J call TRBJ2-3, with a weak D call TRBD2 (5 bases). The CDR3 has 13 residues. Germline-derived CDR1 and CDR2 are SEHNR and FQNEAQ (reference sequence). V shed 5 bases and J shed 4 bases, with 10 bases lying between them. This CDR3 reads CASSPRGPDTQYF. Written as DNA, the CDR3 is TGTGCCAGCAGCCCACGAGGGCCAGATACGCAGTATTTT.

This clonotype has a count of ten or more. The V gene is TRBV30, the J gene TRBJ2-3; perhaps D is TRBD1 or TRBD2 (5 bases each). CDR1 GTSNPN and CDR2 SVGIG come from the germline V gene (reference sequence). The CDR3 is 15 amino acids. Trimming pared 3 bases from V and 4 bases from J, leaving 17 bases between. CDR3 in amino acids: CAWRHEGSGADTQYF. The CDR3, as DNA: TGTGCCTGGAGGCACGAGGGGAGTGGGGCAGATACGCAGTATTTT. Drawing the rest from reference TRBV30 and TRBJ2-3, the complete variable domain is SQTIHQWPATLVQPVGSPLSLECTVEGTSNPNLYWYRQAAGRGLQLLFYSVGIGQISSEVPQNLSASRPQDRQFILSSKKLLLSDSGFYLCAWRHEGSGADTQYFGPGTRLTVL.

As for this clonotype: Possible read error: a much larger clone is one base away. In this CDR3 the conserved last residue, phenylalanine or tryptophan, is missing, so a read error is likely. The chain combines TRBV29-1 with TRBJ2-7, with TRBD1 matching 7 bases. The trim removed 7 bases at V and 2 bases at J, leaving 5 bases unmatched. This CDR3 has 12 amino acids. The germline V gene has CDR1 SQVTM and CDR2 ANQGSEA. For the CDR3, the DNA is TGCAGCGCCATACAGGGGACCTACGAGCAGTACTCC. Residues: CSAIQGTYEQYS.

This clonotype was detected ten times or more. The chain is built from TRBV24-1 and TRBJ2-2, with D uncertain. CDR1 and CDR2 (germline): KGHDR, SFDVKD. Trimming stripped 4 bases from V and 0 bases from J, with 5 bases between. This CDR3 has 14 amino acids. CDR3 protein: CATSDPTNTGELFF. The CDR3 DNA follows: TGTGCCACCAGTGACCCCACGAACACCGGGGAGCTGTTTTTT.

This clonotype has a handful of counts. Since a much larger clone is just one base distant, this may be a read error. The chain uses TRBV29-1 and TRBJ2-1; D perhaps matches TRBD2 (6 bases). CDR1 SQVTM and CDR2 ANQGSEA come from the germline V gene. The CDR3 extends over 12 amino acids. V lost 5 bases and J 5 bases, leaving 10 bases between the germline ends. CDR3 DNA: TGCAGCGTTCACGGACTACACAATGAGCAGTTCTTC. Protein: CSVHGLHNEQFF.

The J gene is TRBJ1-2, the V gene TRBV19; TRBD1 agrees at 9 bases. Unmatched junction bases numbered 10, after V lost 4 bases and J lost 4 bases. Germline lookup yields CDR1 LNHDA and CDR2 SQIVND (reference sequence). The CDR3 covers 16 residues. This CDR3 is CASSTIRDRALYGYTF. CDR3 nucleotides: TGTGCCAGTAGTACTATCCGGGACAGGGCTCTCTATGGCTACACCTTC.

There are many counts of this clonotype. This CDR3 reads CAWSLWDRLYEQYF. CDR3 in DNA: TGTGCCTGGAGTCTCTGGGACAGGCTCTACGAGCAGTACTTC. This rearrangement joins TRBV30 to TRBJ2-7; 8 bases map to TRBD1. Trimming took 2 bases from V and 3 from J; bases not matched to a gene: 6. Germline CDR1 GTSNPN, CDR2 SVGIG (reference sequence). This CDR3 contains 14 residues.

Turning to this clonotype: This may come from a read error, since a much larger clone is one base off. The rearrangement links TRBV4-1 to TRBJ1-4; weak D call: TRBD1 (5 bases). The CDR3 runs 16 residues. CDR1 and CDR2 (germline): MGHRA, YSYEKL. The CDR3 sequence is CASSPRGTIGDEKLLF. The CDR3 DNA is TGCGCCAGCAGCCCCCGAGGGACGATTGGGGATGAAAAACTGCTTTTT.

A note on this clonotype: Since a much larger clone is just one base distant, this may be a read error. This rearrangement joins TRBV6-5 to TRBJ2-2; D might be TRBD1 (6 bases). This CDR3 region has 13 residues. Germline assignment: CDR1 MNHEY and CDR2 SVGAGI. The DNA for the CDR3 is TGTGCCAGCAGTCAGGGGCGCACCGGGAAGCTGTTTTTT. The encoded protein is CASSQGRTGKLFF.

This clonotype was counted many times. The gene calls are TRBV28 and TRBJ1-5; possible D gene TRBD1, 6 bases. The CDR3 spans 14 residues. The ends were cut back, 8 bases at V and 3 bases at J, with 14 bases in the middle. Germline CDR1 reads MDHEN; CDR2 reads SYDVKM. The CDR3 DNA reads TGTGCCAGCGGGGAGAGGGGGAACAATCAGCCCCAGCATTTT. Its protein is CASGERGNNQPQHF.

Concerning this clonotype itself: A single base separates this from a much larger clone, so it may be a read error. The CDR3 region has the DNA TGTGCCTGCAGCGATGGACAGGGCTCGAACACCGGGGAGCTGTTTTTT. The encoded protein is CACSDGQGSNTGELFF. The chain carries TRBV9 and TRBJ2-2; 8 nucleotides agree with TRBD1. This CDR3 region has 16 residues. CDR1 and CDR2 (germline): SGDLS, YYNGEE.

The chain joins TRBV28 to TRBJ1-6; TRBD1 matches at 9 bases. The germline gives CDR1 MDHEN, CDR2 SYDVKM. The CDR3 sequence is 15 residues long. V lost 6 bases, J lost 10 bases, and 10 bases stayed unmatched. The CDR3 region has the DNA TGTGCCAGCAGCCTGGCGGGACAGGGTGTGTCACCCCTCCACTTT. It yields the protein CASSLAGQGVSPLHF.

Regarding this clonotype: An end of the junction does not agree with germline; a read error may underlie this. J is TRBJ2-2 and V is TRBV19, with D possibly matching TRBD2 (5 bases). Germline CDR1 reads LNHDA; CDR2 reads SQIVND (reference sequence). This CDR3 is 14 amino acids long. CDR3 bases: TGTGCCAGTAGTATTAGTCGGAACACCGGGGAGCTGCTTTTT. Encoded protein: CASSISRNTGELLF.

About this clonotype: This may come from a read error, since a much larger clone is one base off. The CDR3 does not close with the conserved phenylalanine or tryptophan, likely indicating a read error. The J gene is TRBJ2-2, the V gene TRBV12-3 or TRBV12-4, with 11 bases matching TRBD2. The ends lost 6 bases at V and 2 bases at J; junction bases unmatched: 5. This CDR3 has 16 residues. Written as DNA, the CDR3 is TGTGCCAGCAGGACCACTAGCGGGAGCAACACCGGGGAGCTGTTTTCT. This codes for CASRTTSGSNTGELFS.

This clonotype showed up many times. This rearrangement joins TRBV4-1 to TRBJ1-4; 7 bases match TRBD1. The CDR3 covers 17 residues. Germline V gives CDR1 MGHRA, CDR2 YSYEKL. V was pared by 2 bases and J by 0 bases, with 6 bases of the junction left unmatched. CDR3: CASSQLTGFATNEKLFF. The CDR3 bases are TGCGCCAGCAGCCAATTGACAGGGTTTGCAACTAATGAAAAACTGTTTTTT.

This clonotype was picked up many times. The chain's CDR3 is CASSTNRRALHF. CDR3 nucleotide sequence: TGTGCCAGCAGCACGAATAGGAGAGCCCTCCACTTT. J is TRBJ1-6 and V is TRBV12-3 or TRBV12-4; D is unclear. The CDR3 spans 12 residues. Trimming removed 6 bases from V and 14 bases from J, with 14 bases in between.

For this clonotype: A much larger clone differs from this one at a single base, so this may be a read error. The chain recombines TRBV20-1 with TRBJ1-4; 8 bases match TRBD1. The germline V gene encodes CDR1 DFQATT and CDR2 SNEGSKA (reference sequence). CDR3 size: 15 residues. The CDR3 sequence is CSARGTGGTNEKRFF. The CDR3, as DNA: TGCAGTGCTAGAGGAACAGGGGGTACTAATGAAAAACGGTTTTTT.

This clonotype was seen at least ten times. The chain has TRBV30 and TRBJ2-7, with no clear D. The CDR3 covers 11 residues. Germline V CDR1 and CDR2: GTSNPN, SVGIG (reference sequence). The V end was cut by 1 base, the J end by 7 bases, with 8 bases between. The CDR3 DNA is TGTGCCTGGAGTGACAACAAAGAGCAGTACTTC. This gives the protein CAWSDNKEQYF.

At least ten counts were recorded for this clonotype. This chain joins TRBV29-1 and TRBJ2-7, with 7 bases aligning to TRBD2. This CDR3 spans 13 amino acids. From germline, CDR1 is SQVTM and CDR2 ANQGSEA. With 5 bases clipped from V and 7 bases from J, the junction kept 11 bases outside the gene matches. The CDR3 reads CSVWLADTKEQYF. The DNA of the CDR3 is TGCAGCGTTTGGCTAGCGGATACTAAGGAGCAGTACTTC.

This clonotype was seen at least ten times. V and J are TRBV12-3 or TRBV12-4 and TRBJ1-3, with 7 nucleotides matching TRBD1. The CDR3 is made up of 16 amino acids. Trimming took 7 bases from V and 0 from J; bases not matched to a gene: 9. CDR3: CASTHRGVRSGNTIYF. In nucleotides, the CDR3 is TGTGCCAGCACTCACAGGGGAGTACGCTCTGGAAACACCATATATTTT.

This clonotype was picked up many times. The CDR3 reads CASSQLAGVKDTQYF. As DNA, the CDR3 is TGCGCCAGCAGCCAACTAGCGGGAGTAAAAGATACGCAGTATTTT. The chain couples TRBV5-1 to TRBJ2-3, with 11 bases that match TRBD2. There are 15 residues in the CDR3. Germline CDR1 SGHRS, CDR2 YFSETQ. V shed 4 bases and J 5 bases; nucleotides not matched to a gene: 6.

This clonotype came up many times. The chain joins TRBV11-2 to TRBJ2-7, with a possible D match to TRBD1 (7 bases). V lost 0 bases, J lost 3 bases, and 15 bases lay in between. This CDR3 has 16 amino acids. The V gene's germline CDR1 is SGHAT and CDR2 FQNNGV. DNA for the CDR3: TGTGCCAGCAGCTTAGATTTTGCAGGGGGGCTCTACGAGCAGTACTTC. It yields the protein CASSLDFAGGLYEQYF.

There are many counts of this clonotype. V gene TRBV12-3 or TRBV12-4 combines with J gene TRBJ1-3; D unclear. The CDR3 runs 14 residues. V was clipped by 3 bases and J by 6 bases, with 12 bases between them. The CDR3 region has the DNA TGTGCCAGCAGTTTTGGTGGTTCCGAAAACACCATATATTTT. Translated, it gives CASSFGGSENTIYF.

This clonotype was counted many times. This chain connects TRBV20-1 to TRBJ2-5, with no clear D. V was shortened by 3 bases and J by 2 bases, with 10 bases between the two germline ends. CDR3 length: 13 residues. CDR1 and CDR2 from the germline V gene are DFQATT and SNEGSKA (reference sequence). The CDR3 loop is CSASVGKQETQYF. DNA for the CDR3: TGCAGTGCTAGTGTGGGGAAACAAGAGACCCAGTACTTC.

This clonotype was observed a few times. The chain is built from TRBV28 and TRBJ1-5, with a tentative D call TRBD1 (5 bases). The CDR3 consists of 14 residues. The V and J ends lost 3 bases and 6 bases respectively, with 12 bases between them. Germline V gene data show CDR1 as MDHEN and CDR2 as SYDVKM. The CDR3 sequence: CASSLGRLTQPQHF. The CDR3 DNA reads TGTGCCAGCAGTTTGGGACGGTTGACTCAGCCCCAGCATTTT.

The chain uses TRBV5-1 and TRBJ2-4; 11 bases are shared with TRBD1. J lost 2 bases, V lost 4 bases, and 5 bases had no gene match. Germline lookup yields CDR1 SGHRS and CDR2 YFSETQ. This CDR3 comprises 16 residues. DNA for the CDR3: TGCGCCAGCAGCCGCGGACAGGGGGCAACCAAAAACATTCAGTACTTC. Protein: CASSRGQGATKNIQYF.